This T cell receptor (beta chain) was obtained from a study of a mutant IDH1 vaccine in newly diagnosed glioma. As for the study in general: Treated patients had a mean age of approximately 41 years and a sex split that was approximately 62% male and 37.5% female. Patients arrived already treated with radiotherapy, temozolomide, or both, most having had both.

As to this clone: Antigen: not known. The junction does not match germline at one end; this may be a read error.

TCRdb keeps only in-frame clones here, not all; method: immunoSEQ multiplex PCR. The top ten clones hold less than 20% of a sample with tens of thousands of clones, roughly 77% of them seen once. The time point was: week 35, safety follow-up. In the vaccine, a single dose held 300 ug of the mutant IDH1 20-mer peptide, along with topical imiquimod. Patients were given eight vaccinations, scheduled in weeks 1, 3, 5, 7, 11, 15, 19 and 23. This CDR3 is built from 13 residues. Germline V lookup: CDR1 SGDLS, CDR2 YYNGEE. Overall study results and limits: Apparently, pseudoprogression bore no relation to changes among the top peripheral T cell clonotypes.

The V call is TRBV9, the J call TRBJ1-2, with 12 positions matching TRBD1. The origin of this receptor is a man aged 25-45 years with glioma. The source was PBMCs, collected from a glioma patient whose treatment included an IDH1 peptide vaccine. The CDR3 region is CASDQGTGGLRLF. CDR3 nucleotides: TGTGCCAGCGACCAAGGGACAGGGGGCTTACGACTCTTC.